The 23 T cell receptor beta chains listed next were all sequenced from one sample in a study of blood T cells in healthy people across ages. The authors ran a second PCR of 7 to 11 cycles using a sample-barcoded 5' primer and a J-beta primer mix. TCRdb fed the 5' RACE reads into MiXCR, producing one record per CDR3 protein. The table has hundreds of thousands of distinct CDR3 sequences, roughly 35% seen once. The sequenced sample was blood. The receptors were sampled from a man between 18 and 35 years old in good health.

This clonotype was counted only a few times. CDR3 bases: TGTGCCAGCAGCCCCCGCCTCGGACAGGGAATGGGCGAGCAGTACTTC. Residues: CASSPRLGQGMGEQYF. The V and J genes are TRBV9 and TRBJ2-7, with 8 positions matching TRBD1. Trimming cost V 4 bases and J 6 bases; bases outside gene matches: 15. The CDR3 loop spans 16 amino acids. The germline V gene has CDR1 SGDLS and CDR2 YYNGEE.

This clonotype was detected a few times. This chain joins TRBV6-6 and TRBJ1-4, with D hard to call. The length of the CDR3 is 11 residues. CDR1 is MNHNY and CDR2 is SVGAGI in the germline V gene (reference sequence). V gave up 8 bases and J gave up 4 bases, with 5 bases separating them. Here the CDR3 reads CASAGNEKLFF. The CDR3 DNA follows: TGTGCCAGCGCCGGTAATGAAAAACTGTTTTTT.

This clonotype was counted at least ten times. The chain employs TRBV12-3 or TRBV12-4 and TRBJ1-1; D gene unclear. The CDR3 loop spans 11 amino acids. V lost 4 bases and J lost 6, with 6 bases in between. This CDR3 reads CASSSIAEAFF. CDR3 coding DNA: TGTGCCAGCAGTTCCATTGCTGAAGCTTTCTTT.

The chain is built from TRBV4-1 and TRBJ1-5; D is unresolved. This CDR3 comprises 16 residues. Germline CDR1 is MGHRA and CDR2 is YSYEKL. V gave up 4 bases and J gave up 2 bases, with 15 bases separating them. The CDR3 DNA reads as TGCGCCAGCAGCCCTTCGGCGGGGTATGGCAATCAGCCCCAGCATTTT. Its translation is CASSPSAGYGNQPQHF.

The V gene is TRBV3-1, the J gene TRBJ1-1; 8 bases align to TRBD1. CDR3 size: 16 residues. Trimming at V came to 1 base and at J to 1 base, leaving 5 bases not matched to a gene. CDR1 and CDR2 from the germline V gene are LGHDT and YNNKEL (reference sequence). DNA of the CDR3: TGTGCCAGCAGCCAAGGGACAGGGACGGAGAACACTGAAGCTTTCTTT. This translates into CASSQGTGTENTEAFF.

Comment on this clonotype: One end of the junction fails to match germline, which may point to a read error. The chain has TRBV29-1 and TRBJ1-1; D not resolved. The CDR3 sequence is 13 residues long. CDR1 SQVTM and CDR2 ANQGSEA come from the germline V gene. CDR3 in amino acids: CSVVRTANTETFF. In nucleotides, the CDR3 is TGCAGCGTTGTGCGGACGGCGAACACTGAAACTTTCTTT.

Ten or more counts support this clonotype. The CDR3 loop reads CASSLGTKLTDTQYF. The CDR3, as DNA: TGTGCCAGCAGTCTTGGGACTAAACTCACAGATACGCAGTATTTT. This rearrangement joins TRBV7-3 to TRBJ2-3, with 7 bases matching TRBD2. Germline V gene sequence: CDR1 SGHTA, CDR2 FQGTGA. J was trimmed by 2 bases and V by 6 bases; bases with no gene match: 8. The CDR3 is 15 residues long.

The rearrangement joins TRBV4-3 to TRBJ2-5; no clear D. V lost 4 bases to trimming and J lost 11 bases, with 20 bases between them. CDR1 LGHNA and CDR2 YSLEER come from the germline V gene. CDR3 length: 14 amino acids. In nucleotides, the CDR3 is TGCGCCAGCAGCCCAAGAGGCCCAGACAATGAGCAGTACTTC. It codes for CASSPRGPDNEQYF.

This clonotype was observed a handful of times. The J gene is TRBJ1-5, the V gene TRBV12-3 or TRBV12-4; 7 nucleotides align to TRBD1. With 6 bases clipped from V and 6 bases from J, the junction kept 11 bases outside the gene matches. CDR3 length: 15 residues. In nucleotides, the CDR3 is TGTGCCAGCAGGCTGTCCGGGACAGTGGGTCAGCCCCAGCATTTT. Protein product: CASRLSGTVGQPQHF.

This clonotype was observed many times. CDR3 coding DNA: TGTGCCAGCAGCTTAGTGGGATCACGAGGAGATACGCAGTATTTT. This translates into CASSLVGSRGDTQYF. This chain connects TRBV7-6 to TRBJ2-3, with D uncertain. Germline assignment: CDR1 SGHVS and CDR2 FNYEAQ. The CDR3 runs to 15 residues. The V end was cut by 1 base, the J end by 5 bases, with 13 bases between.

This chain connects TRBV5-1 to TRBJ2-3; 8 bases are a match to TRBD1. V lost 3 bases, J lost 3 bases, and 9 bases stayed unmatched. The length of the CDR3 is 16 residues. Germline lookup yields CDR1 SGHRS and CDR2 YFSETQ. In nucleotides, the CDR3 is TGCGCCAGCAGCTGGACACAGGGGGACCCAACAGATACGCAGTATTTT. Residues: CASSWTQGDPTDTQYF.

The chain has TRBV9 and TRBJ2-5, with a possible D match to TRBD1 (6 bases). CDR3 size: 15 residues. Trimming removed 0 bases from V and 11 bases from J, with 20 bases in between. Germline CDR1 and CDR2: SGDLS and YYNGEE. The CDR3 spells CASSVVESRDNEQYF. DNA of the CDR3: TGTGCCAGCAGCGTAGTAGAAAGTCGGGACAATGAGCAGTACTTC.

This clonotype has a handful of counts. V usage is TRBV6-5 and J usage is TRBJ1-1, with a possible D match to TRBD1 (6 bases). CDR3 length: 15 residues. Germline CDR1 and CDR2: MNHEY and SVGAGI. The CDR3 reads CWGLPYNPKGAEAFF. The DNA of the CDR3 is TGTTGGGGCTTACCGTATAATCCGAAGGGGGCTGAAGCTTTCTTT.

The CDR3 here is CASSLTWTANTEAFF. CDR3 coding DNA: TGCGCCAGCAGCTTAACGTGGACAGCGAACACTGAAGCTTTCTTT. This sequence joins TRBV5-1 and TRBJ1-1; D perhaps matches TRBD1 (6 bases). The V gene lost 2 bases and the J gene lost 1 base, with 12 bases spanning the gap. Germline CDR1 reads SGHRS; CDR2 reads YFSETQ. CDR3 size: 15 residues.

This clonotype was seen a handful of times. This sequence joins TRBV2 and TRBJ2-1, with 8 positions matching TRBD2. J gave up 5 bases and V 7 bases, and 10 bases lay outside the gene matches. The CDR3 consists of 15 residues. Germline CDR1 SNHLY, CDR2 FYNNEI. This CDR3 reads CASTTGLALHNEQFF. The DNA of the CDR3 is TGTGCCAGCACCACCGGACTAGCTTTACACAATGAGCAGTTCTTC.

J is TRBJ1-1 and V is TRBV29-1; D may be TRBD1 (5 bases). The length of the CDR3 is 12 residues. With 4 bases removed from V and 4 bases from J, the gap between germline ends came to 10 bases. Germline V lookup: CDR1 SQVTM, CDR2 ANQGSEA. The CDR3 region is CSVAEGSTEAFF. Written as DNA, the CDR3 is TGCAGCGTTGCCGAGGGGAGCACTGAAGCTTTCTTT.

The chain carries TRBV5-6 and TRBJ1-2; a possible D gene is TRBD1 (6 bases). Trimming took 4 bases from V and 0 from J, leaving 13 bases between them. This CDR3 spans 15 amino acids. In germline, CDR1 is SGHDT, CDR2 YYEEEE. DNA of the CDR3: TGTGCCAGCAGCACAGGACAGAAGACTAACTATGGCTACACCTTC. Its protein is CASSTGQKTNYGYTF.

A single count supports this clonotype. A read error is possible here, since a much larger clone lies one base away. V is TRBV10-3 and J is TRBJ2-7, with 9 positions matching TRBD1. This CDR3 has 15 amino acids. With 0 bases clipped from V and 10 bases from J, the junction kept 10 bases outside the gene matches. CDR1 is ENHRY, CDR2 SYGVKD, per germline. DNA of the CDR3: TGTGCCATCAGTGAGTCGGGACAGGGAGAAAACCTTCAGTACTTC. It is translated as CAISESGQGENLQYF.

This clonotype showed up many times. The chain has TRBV10-3 and TRBJ2-7; TRBD2 aligns across 14 bases. Germline lookup yields CDR1 ENHRY and CDR2 SYGVKD. This CDR3 has 17 residues. Unmatched junction bases numbered 8, after V lost 4 bases and J lost 3 bases. The CDR3 region is CAISVGLAGGKDYEQYF. CDR3 bases: TGTGCCATCAGTGTCGGACTAGCGGGGGGTAAAGACTACGAGCAGTACTTC.

The chain combines TRBV30 with TRBJ2-7; 8 bases match TRBD1. Per the germline V gene, CDR1 is GTSNPN and CDR2 is SVGIG (reference sequence). This CDR3 has 12 amino acids. V dropped 7 bases and J dropped 5; count of bases not matched to a gene: 7. The CDR3 sequence: CAFRTGKNEQYF. CDR3 nucleotide sequence: TGTGCCTTTCGGACAGGGAAAAACGAGCAGTACTTC.

The chain combines TRBV12-3 or TRBV12-4 with TRBJ2-7; weak D call: TRBD1 (7 bases). Trimming shortened V by 6 bases and J by 4 bases, and 16 bases separated the two germline ends. The CDR3 loop spans 14 amino acids. CDR3 residues: CASSAQGGDYEQYF. The CDR3 nucleotides are TGTGCCAGCAGCGCCCAGGGGGGTGATTACGAGCAGTACTTC.

About this clonotype: Given a much more abundant clone one base away, this may be a read error. The V call is TRBV7-2, the J call TRBJ2-3; 8 bases fit TRBD1. The DNA matches TRBJ1-5 better at its end, which makes the J call doubtful. The CDR3 is 12 amino acids. The germline V gene encodes CDR1 SGHTA and CDR2 FQGNSA. CDR3 DNA sequence: TGTGCCAGCATCAAAACAGGGGGGACGCAGCATTTT. Encoded protein: CASIKTGGTQHF.

The J gene is TRBJ2-5, the V gene TRBV14; perhaps TRBD1 as D (6 bases). Germline lookup yields CDR1 SGHDN and CDR2 FVKESK. V was trimmed by 0 bases and J by 11 bases, leaving 13 bases between them. The CDR3 runs 13 residues. The CDR3 region is CASSQDRGSSQYF. The CDR3 DNA sequence: TGTGCCAGCAGCCAAGACAGGGGAAGTTCGCAGTACTTC. The full variable domain, rest sourced from reference TRBV14 and TRBJ2-5, is EAGVTQFPSHSVIEKGQTVTLRCDPISGHDNLYWYRRVMGKEIKFLLHFVKESKQDESGMPNNRFLAERTGGTYSTLKVQPAELEDSGVYFCASSQDRGSSQYFGPGTRLLVL.